This T cell receptor beta chain is from a study of blood T cell repertoires in COVID-19. At the level of the study: Samples taken during acute and convalescent COVID-19 were collected in the United States, Italy and Spain.

In the original workflow: Scientists estimated how many nucleated cells there were by amplifying reference gene primers. Using immunoSEQ multiplex PCR, the repertoire was profiled, and TCRdb retains in-frame clones only, with some absent. V, J and clone size were drawn from that table, and D and trimming were deduced from the DNA. Altogether approximately 76,000 clones are present, roughly nine tenths being singletons, with the ten largest covering roughly a sixth. Sequencing input: peripheral blood. This receptor was taken from a man older than 75 in a cohort sampled during active COVID-19.

CDR3 DNA sequence: TGTGCCAGCAGTTATCCGGGGGGCACTGAAGCTTTCTTT. As protein: CASSYPGGTEAFF. V and J are TRBV6-5 and TRBJ1-1; tentatively, D is TRBD1 (5 bases). With 3 bases removed from V and 4 bases from J, the gap between germline ends came to 9 bases. This CDR3 is 13 amino acids long. CDR1 MNHEY and CDR2 SVGAGI come from the germline V gene.